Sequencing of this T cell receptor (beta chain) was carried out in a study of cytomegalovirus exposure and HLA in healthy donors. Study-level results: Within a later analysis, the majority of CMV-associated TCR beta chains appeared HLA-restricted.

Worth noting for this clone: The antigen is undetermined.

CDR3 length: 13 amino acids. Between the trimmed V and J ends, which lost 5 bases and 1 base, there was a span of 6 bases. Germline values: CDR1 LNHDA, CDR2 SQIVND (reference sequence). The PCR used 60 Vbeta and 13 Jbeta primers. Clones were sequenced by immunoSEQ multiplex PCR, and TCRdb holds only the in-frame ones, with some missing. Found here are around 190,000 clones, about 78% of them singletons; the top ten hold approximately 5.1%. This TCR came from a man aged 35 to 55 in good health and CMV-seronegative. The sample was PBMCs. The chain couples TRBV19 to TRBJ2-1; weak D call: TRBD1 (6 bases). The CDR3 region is CASSDRSYNEQFF. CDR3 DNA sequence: TGTGCCAGTAGTGACAGGTCCTACAATGAGCAGTTCTTC.